Here is one T cell receptor beta chain with its context. The entry originates in a study of control samples from healthy donors and cancer patients. V dropped 1 base and J dropped 8 bases, with 14 bases sitting between them. This CDR3 has 15 residues. The germline gives CDR1 MGHRA, CDR2 YSYEKL. Using immunoSEQ multiplex PCR, the repertoire was profiled, and TCRdb retains in-frame clones only, with some absent. The table records about 63,000 clones, roughly 85% of them present only once. Material: blood. This sequence was found in a man aged 35 to 55 in good health. This chain links TRBV4-1 with TRBJ1-4; TRBD1 might be the D (6 bases). CDR3 residues: CASSQVAGGVEKLFF. The CDR3 bases are TGCGCCAGCAGCCAAGTGGCTGGGGGCGTCGAAAAACTGTTTTTT.